Reported below is one T cell receptor (beta chain). Sequencing was performed with immunoSEQ multiplex PCR; in TCRdb, only in-frame clones are kept and a portion is missing. The sample has around 70,000 clones, almost 95% seen once. Germline V gene lookup returns CDR1 LGHNA and CDR2 YNFKEQ. The CDR3 has 13 residues. With 3 bases removed from V and 8 bases from J, the gap between germline ends came to 12 bases. This entry comes from a study of T cell clones after liver transplantation. The overall study: Graft-donor-reactive sequences were compared with third-party-reactive TCRbeta sequences from pre-transplant mixed lymphocyte reactions. Draws occurred before transplant, before withdrawal, and after complete or failed withdrawal.

This clonotype was sampled from a human patient who received a liver transplant. Some T cells may trace back to the graft donor. Sample: CD4+ T cells from blood, taken around 27 months after liver transplant. The genes are TRBV4-2 and TRBJ2-3; D assignment may be TRBD1 or TRBD2 (5 bases each). The CDR3 region is CASSQPGPGTQYF. The CDR3 nucleotides are TGTGCCAGCAGCCAGCCGGGACCCGGTACGCAGTATTTT.